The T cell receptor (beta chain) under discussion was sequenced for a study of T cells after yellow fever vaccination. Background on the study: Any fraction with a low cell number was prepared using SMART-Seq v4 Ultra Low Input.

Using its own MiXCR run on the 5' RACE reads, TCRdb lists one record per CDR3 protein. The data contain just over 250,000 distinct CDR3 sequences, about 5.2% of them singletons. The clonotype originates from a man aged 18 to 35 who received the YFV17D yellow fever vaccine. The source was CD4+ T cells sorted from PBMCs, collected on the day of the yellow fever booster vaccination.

The CDR3 DNA is TGTGCCAGCAGCTTATCTTGGCGGGGGGGCAAGGAGACCCAGTACTTC. Translated, it gives CASSLSWRGGKETQYF. This chain connects TRBV7-2 to TRBJ2-5; 9 nucleotides align to TRBD2. The CDR3 is 16 residues long. J lost 5 bases, V lost 2 bases, and 9 bases had no gene match. Per the germline V gene, CDR1 is SGHTA and CDR2 is FQGNSA.